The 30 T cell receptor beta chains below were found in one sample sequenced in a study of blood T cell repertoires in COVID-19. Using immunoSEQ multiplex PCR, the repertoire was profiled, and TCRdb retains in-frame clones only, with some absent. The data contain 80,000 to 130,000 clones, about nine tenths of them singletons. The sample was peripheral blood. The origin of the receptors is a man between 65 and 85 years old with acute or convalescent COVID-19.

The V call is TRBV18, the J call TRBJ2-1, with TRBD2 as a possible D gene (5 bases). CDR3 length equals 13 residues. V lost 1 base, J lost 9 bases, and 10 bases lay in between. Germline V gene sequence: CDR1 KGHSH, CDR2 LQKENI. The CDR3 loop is CASSPRLASEQFF. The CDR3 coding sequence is TGTGCCAGCTCACCACGGCTAGCTAGTGAGCAGTTCTTC.

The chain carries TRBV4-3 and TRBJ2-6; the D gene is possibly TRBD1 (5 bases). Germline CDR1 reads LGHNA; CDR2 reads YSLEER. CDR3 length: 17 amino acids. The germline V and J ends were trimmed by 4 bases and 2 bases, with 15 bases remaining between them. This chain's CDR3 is CASSLRLGDAGANVLTF. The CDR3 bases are TGCGCCAGCAGCCTGCGGTTAGGGGATGCTGGGGCCAACGTCCTGACTTTC.

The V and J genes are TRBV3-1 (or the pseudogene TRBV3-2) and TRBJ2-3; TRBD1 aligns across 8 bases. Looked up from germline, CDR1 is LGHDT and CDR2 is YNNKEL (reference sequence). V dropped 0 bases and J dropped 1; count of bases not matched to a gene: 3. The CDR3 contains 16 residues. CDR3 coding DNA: TGTGCCAGCAGCCAAGAAAGGGGACAGGGCACAGATACGCAGTATTTT. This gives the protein CASSQERGQGTDTQYF.

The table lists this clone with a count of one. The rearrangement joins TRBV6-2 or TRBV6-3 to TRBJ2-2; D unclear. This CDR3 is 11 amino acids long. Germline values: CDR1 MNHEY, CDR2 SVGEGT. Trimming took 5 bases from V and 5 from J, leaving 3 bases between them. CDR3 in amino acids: CASSQTGELFF. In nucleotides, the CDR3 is TGTGCCAGCAGTCAGACCGGGGAGCTGTTTTTT.

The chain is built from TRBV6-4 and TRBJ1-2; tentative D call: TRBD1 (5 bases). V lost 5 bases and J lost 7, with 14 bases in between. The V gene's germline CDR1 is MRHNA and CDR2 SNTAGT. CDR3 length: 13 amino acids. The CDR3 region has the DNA TGTGCCAGCAGTCCCCAGGGTGGTAGTGGCTACACCTTC. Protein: CASSPQGGSGYTF.

The CDR3 loop is CASSLGVSAETQYF. In DNA, the CDR3 is TGTGCCAGCAGCTTAGGGGTTAGCGCAGAGACCCAGTACTTC. The V call is TRBV7-2, the J call TRBJ2-5, with a tentative D call TRBD2 (5 bases). CDR3 length: 14 amino acids. V lost 1 base, J lost 4 bases, and 10 bases lay in between. Looked up from germline, CDR1 is SGHTA and CDR2 is FQGNSA.

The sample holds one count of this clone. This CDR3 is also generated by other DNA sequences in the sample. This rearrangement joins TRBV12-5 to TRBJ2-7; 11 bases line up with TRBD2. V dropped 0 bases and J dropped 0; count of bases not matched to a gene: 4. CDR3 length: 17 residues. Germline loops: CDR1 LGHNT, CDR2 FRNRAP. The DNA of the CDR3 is TGTGCTAGTGGTTTGGTACGACTAGCGGGGTTCTCCTACGAGCAGTACTTC. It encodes CASGLVRLAGFSYEQYF. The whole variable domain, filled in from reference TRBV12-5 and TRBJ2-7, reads DARVTQTPRHKVTEMGQEVTMRCQPILGHNTVFWYRQTMMQGLELLAYFRNRAPLDDSGMPKDRFSAEMPDATLATLKIQPSEPRDSAVYFCASGLVRLAGFSYEQYFGPGTRLTVT.

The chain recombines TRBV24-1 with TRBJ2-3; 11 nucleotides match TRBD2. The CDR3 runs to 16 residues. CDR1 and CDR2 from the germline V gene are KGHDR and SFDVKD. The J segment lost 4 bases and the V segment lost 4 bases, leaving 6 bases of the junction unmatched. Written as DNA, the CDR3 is TGTGCCACCAGTGAGCCGACTAGCGGGAAAGCAGATACGCAGTATTTT. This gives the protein CATSEPTSGKADTQYF.

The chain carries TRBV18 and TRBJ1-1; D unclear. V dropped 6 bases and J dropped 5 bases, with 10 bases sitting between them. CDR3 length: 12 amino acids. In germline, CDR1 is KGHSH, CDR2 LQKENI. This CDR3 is CASSSAETEAFF. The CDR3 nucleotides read TGTGCCAGCTCCTCGGCGGAAACTGAAGCTTTCTTT.

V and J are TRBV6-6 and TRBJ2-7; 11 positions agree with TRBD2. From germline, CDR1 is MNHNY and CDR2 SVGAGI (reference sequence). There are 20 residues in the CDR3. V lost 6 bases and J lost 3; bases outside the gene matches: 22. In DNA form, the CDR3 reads TGTGCCAGCAGCCACCGCGGACAGGGCCTAGCGGGAGGAGGGCTCTACGAGCAGTACTTC. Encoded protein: CASSHRGQGLAGGGLYEQYF.

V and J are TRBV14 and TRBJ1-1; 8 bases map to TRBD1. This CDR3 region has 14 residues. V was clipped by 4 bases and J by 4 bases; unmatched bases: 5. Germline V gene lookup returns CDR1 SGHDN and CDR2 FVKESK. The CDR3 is CASSRDRGLTEAFF. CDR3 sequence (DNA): TGTGCCAGCAGCCGCGACAGGGGCCTCACTGAAGCTTTCTTT.

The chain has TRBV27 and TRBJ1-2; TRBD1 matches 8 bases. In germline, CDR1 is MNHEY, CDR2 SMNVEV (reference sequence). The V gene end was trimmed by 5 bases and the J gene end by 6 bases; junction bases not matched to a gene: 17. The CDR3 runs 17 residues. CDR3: CASSHRGGPGRGHGYTF. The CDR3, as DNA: TGTGCCAGCAGTCATAGGGGGGGTCCGGGCAGGGGGCATGGCTACACCTTC.

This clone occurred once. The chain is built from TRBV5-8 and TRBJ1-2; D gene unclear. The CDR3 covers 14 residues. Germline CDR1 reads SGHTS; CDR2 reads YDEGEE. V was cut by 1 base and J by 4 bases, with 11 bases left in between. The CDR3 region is CASSLIREFYGYTF. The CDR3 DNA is TGTGCCAGCAGCTTGATTCGAGAATTCTATGGCTACACCTTC.

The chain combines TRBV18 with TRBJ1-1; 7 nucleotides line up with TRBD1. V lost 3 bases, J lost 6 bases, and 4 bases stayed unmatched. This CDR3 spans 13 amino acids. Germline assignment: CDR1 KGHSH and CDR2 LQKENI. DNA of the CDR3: TGTGCCAGCTCACCTCGACAGGGATCTGAAGCTTTCTTT. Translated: CASSPRQGSEAFF.

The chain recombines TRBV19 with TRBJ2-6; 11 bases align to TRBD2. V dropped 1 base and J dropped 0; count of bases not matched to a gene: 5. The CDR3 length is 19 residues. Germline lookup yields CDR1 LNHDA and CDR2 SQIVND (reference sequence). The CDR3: CASSIGGLAANSGANVLTF. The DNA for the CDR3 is TGTGCCAGTAGTATAGGGGGACTAGCGGCCAACTCTGGGGCCAACGTCCTGACTTTC.

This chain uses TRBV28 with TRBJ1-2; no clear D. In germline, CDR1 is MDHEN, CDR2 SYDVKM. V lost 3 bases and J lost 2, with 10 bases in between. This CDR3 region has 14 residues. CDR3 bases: TGTGCCAGCAGTTTGCCAAGAGAAAACTATGGCTACACCTTC. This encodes CASSLPRENYGYTF.

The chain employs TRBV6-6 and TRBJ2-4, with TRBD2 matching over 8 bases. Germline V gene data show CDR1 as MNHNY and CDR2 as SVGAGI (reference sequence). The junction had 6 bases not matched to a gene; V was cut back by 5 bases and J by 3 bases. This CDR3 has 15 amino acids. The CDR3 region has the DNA TGTGCCAGCAGTGGAGCGGGAGAGGGCAAAAACATTCAGTACTTC. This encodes CASSGAGEGKNIQYF.

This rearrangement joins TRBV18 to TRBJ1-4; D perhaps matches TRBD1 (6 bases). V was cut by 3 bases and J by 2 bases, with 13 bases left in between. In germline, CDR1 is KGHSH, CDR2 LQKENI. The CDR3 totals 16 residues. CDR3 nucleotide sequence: TGTGCCAGCTCACCGCAGGGGATGCAGACTAATGAAAAACTGTTTTTT. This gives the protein CASSPQGMQTNEKLFF.

CDR3 loop: CASRSTGTVGNTIYF. The CDR3 DNA reads TGTGCCAGCAGATCCACCGGGACTGTTGGAAACACCATATATTTT. The chain joins TRBV6-5 to TRBJ1-3, with a tentative D call TRBD1 (5 bases). The germline CDR1 and CDR2 sequences are MNHEY and SVGAGI. The CDR3 contains 15 residues. V lost 6 bases and J lost 3, with 15 bases in between.

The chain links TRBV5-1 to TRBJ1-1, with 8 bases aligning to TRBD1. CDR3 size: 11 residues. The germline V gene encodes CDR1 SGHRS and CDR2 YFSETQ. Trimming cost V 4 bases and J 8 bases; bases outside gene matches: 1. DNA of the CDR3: TGCGCCAGCAGCGGGACAGGCGAAGCTTTCTTT. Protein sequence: CASSGTGEAFF.

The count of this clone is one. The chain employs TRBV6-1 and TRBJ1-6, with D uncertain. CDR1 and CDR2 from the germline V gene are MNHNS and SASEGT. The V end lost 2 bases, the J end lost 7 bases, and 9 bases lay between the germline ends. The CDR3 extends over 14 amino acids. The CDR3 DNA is TGTGCCAGCAGTGAACGCGGGTTAAATTCACCCCTCCACTTT. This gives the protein CASSERGLNSPLHF.

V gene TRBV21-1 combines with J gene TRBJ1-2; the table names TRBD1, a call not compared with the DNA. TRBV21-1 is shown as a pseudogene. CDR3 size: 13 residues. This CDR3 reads CASSKEGERGYTF. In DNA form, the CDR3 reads TGTGCCAGCAGCAAAGAGGGGGAACGGGGCTACACCTTC.

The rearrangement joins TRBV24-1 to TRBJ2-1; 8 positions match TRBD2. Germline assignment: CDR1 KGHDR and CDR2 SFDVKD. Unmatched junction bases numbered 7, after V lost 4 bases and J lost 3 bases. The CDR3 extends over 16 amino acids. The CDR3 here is CATSDSSGRSYNEQFF. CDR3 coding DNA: TGTGCCACCAGTGACTCTAGCGGGCGTAGCTACAATGAGCAGTTCTTC.

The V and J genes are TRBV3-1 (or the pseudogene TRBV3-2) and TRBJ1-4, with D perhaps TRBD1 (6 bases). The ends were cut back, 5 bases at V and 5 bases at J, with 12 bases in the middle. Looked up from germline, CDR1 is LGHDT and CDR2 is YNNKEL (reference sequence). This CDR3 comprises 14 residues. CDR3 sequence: CASSFGTYNEKLFF. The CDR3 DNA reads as TGTGCCAGCAGCTTCGGGACATACAATGAAAAACTGTTTTTT.

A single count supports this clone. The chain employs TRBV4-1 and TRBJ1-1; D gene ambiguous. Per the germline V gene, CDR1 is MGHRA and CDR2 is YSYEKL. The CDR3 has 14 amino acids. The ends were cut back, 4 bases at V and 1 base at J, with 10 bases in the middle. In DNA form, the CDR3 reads TGCGCCAGCAGCCGCGGACTGCCGAACACTGAAGCTTTCTTT. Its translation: CASSRGLPNTEAFF.

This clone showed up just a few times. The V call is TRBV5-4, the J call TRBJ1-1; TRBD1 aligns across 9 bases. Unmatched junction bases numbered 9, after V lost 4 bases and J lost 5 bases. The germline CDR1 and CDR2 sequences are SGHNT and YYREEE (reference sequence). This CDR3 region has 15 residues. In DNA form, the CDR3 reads TGTGCCAGCAGCGGGAGGACAGGGGAAGTAACTGAAGCTTTCTTT. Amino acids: CASSGRTGEVTEAFF.

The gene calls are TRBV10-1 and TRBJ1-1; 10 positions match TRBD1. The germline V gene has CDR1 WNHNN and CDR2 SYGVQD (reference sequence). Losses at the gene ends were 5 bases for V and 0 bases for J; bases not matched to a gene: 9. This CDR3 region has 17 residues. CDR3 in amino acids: CASSTSGTGAMNTEAFF. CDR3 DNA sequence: TGCGCCAGCAGTACCTCGGGGACAGGGGCGATGAACACTGAAGCTTTCTTT.

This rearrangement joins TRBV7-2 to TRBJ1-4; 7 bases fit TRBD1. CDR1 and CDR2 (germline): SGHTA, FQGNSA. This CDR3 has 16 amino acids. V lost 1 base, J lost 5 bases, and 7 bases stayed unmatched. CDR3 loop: CASSLGRTGPNEKLFF. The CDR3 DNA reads TGTGCCAGCAGCTTAGGGCGGACAGGACCGAATGAAAAACTGTTTTTT.

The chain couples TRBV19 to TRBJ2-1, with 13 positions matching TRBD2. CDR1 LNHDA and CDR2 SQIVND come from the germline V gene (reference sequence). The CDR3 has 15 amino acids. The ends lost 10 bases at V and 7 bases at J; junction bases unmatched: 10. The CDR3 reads CAIAAGTSGVNEQFF. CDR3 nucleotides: TGTGCCATCGCTGCTGGGACTAGCGGGGTAAATGAGCAGTTCTTC. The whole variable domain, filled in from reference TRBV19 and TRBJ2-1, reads DGGITQSPKYLFRKEGQNVTLSCEQNLNHDAMYWYRQDPGQGLRLIYYSQIVNDFQKGDIAEGYSVSREKKESFPLTVTSAQKNPTAFYLCAIAAGTSGVNEQFFGPGTRLTVL.

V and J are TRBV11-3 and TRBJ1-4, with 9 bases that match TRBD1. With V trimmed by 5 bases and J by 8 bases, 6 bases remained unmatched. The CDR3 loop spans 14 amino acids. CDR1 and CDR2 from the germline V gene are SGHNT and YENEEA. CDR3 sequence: CASSKGQGDEKLFF. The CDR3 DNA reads TGTGCCAGCAGCAAGGGACAGGGAGACGAAAAACTGTTTTTT. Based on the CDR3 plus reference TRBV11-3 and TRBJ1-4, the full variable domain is EAGVVQSPRYKIIEKKQPVAFWCNPISGHNTLYWYLQNLGQGPELLIRYENEEAVDDSQLPKDRFSAERLKGVDSTLKIQPAELGDSAVYLCASSKGQGDEKLFFGSGTQLSVL.